This T cell receptor beta chain was identified during a study of neurological immune-mediated disorders. J gave up 5 bases and V 4 bases, and 7 bases lay outside the gene matches. This CDR3 contains 14 residues. Per the germline V gene, CDR1 is SGHVS and CDR2 is FNYEAQ. TCRdb re-called the 5' RACE reads through MiXCR, storing one row per CDR3 protein. The repertoire holds 90,000 to 100,000 distinct CDR3 sequences, with 3.5% as singletons. This clonotype was found many times. This receptor was obtained from a woman between 18 and 29 years old with multiple sclerosis. The chain carries TRBV7-6 and TRBJ2-7; 8 nucleotides agree with TRBD1. Sequences were obtained from PBMCs. DNA of the CDR3: TGTGCCAGCAGCTCCACAGGGGGATGGGACGAGCAGTACTTC. It specifies CASSSTGGWDEQYF.